Following are 27 T cell receptor beta chains from one sample sequenced in a study of T-cell memory formation after mild COVID-19 (dated by TCRdb to the early 2020s). Library preparation was by 5' RACE. The sequencing machine was an Illumina NovaSeq 6000. TCRdb applied fastp at Q25 and MiXCR to the public reads, then kept only in-frame beta chains. CDR3 protein duplicates are merged, each entry listing the most common genes and DNA. The table for this sample lists 350,000 to 500,000 distinct CDR3 sequences; less than 25% of them were counted only once. About 12% of the sample lies in the top ten. Sequences were obtained from PBMCs or a T cell subset sorted from them (not recorded which). The receptor set was obtained from an adult woman who had mild COVID-19 (a few samples of this study predate the infection). The sample titles of this study are shuffled in the database, so cell type and time point are left out; the donor was told from shared clones.

The chain employs TRBV7-2 and TRBJ1-1, with 8 bases lining up with TRBD1. Germline V gives CDR1 SGHTA, CDR2 FQGNSA. The CDR3 has 14 residues. With V trimmed by 9 bases and J by 0 bases, 6 bases remained unmatched. The CDR3 loop is CASRLTGVNTEAFF. DNA of the CDR3: TGTGCCAGTAGGTTGACAGGGGTGAACACTGAAGCTTTCTTT.

The chain carries TRBV24-1 and TRBJ2-2; the D gene is possibly TRBD2 (6 bases). The CDR3 extends over 13 amino acids. V was trimmed by 5 bases and J by 6 bases, leaving 9 bases between them. Looked up from germline, CDR1 is KGHDR and CDR2 is SFDVKD. The DNA for the CDR3 is TGTGCCACCAGTGCAGGAGGGGCCGGGGAGCTGTTTTTT. Protein product: CATSAGGAGELFF.

The chain carries TRBV9 and TRBJ2-1, with D possibly being TRBD2 (7 bases). The V gene's germline CDR1 is SGDLS and CDR2 YYNGEE. Trimming removed 3 bases from V and 4 bases from J, with 23 bases in between. The CDR3 sequence is 18 residues long. CDR3 amino acids: CASSDGGGRDYQYNEQFF. Here the CDR3 DNA reads TGTGCCAGCAGCGATGGAGGGGGACGGGACTACCAGTACAATGAGCAGTTCTTC.

V and J are TRBV4-3 and TRBJ2-6; D is possibly TRBD1 or TRBD2 (5 bases each). Trimming stripped 0 bases from V and 2 bases from J, with 8 bases between. The V gene's germline CDR1 is LGHNA and CDR2 YSLEER. The CDR3 extends over 16 amino acids. The CDR3 loop reads CASSQDLGAGANVLTF. The CDR3, as DNA: TGCGCCAGCAGCCAAGATCTGGGGGCTGGGGCCAACGTCCTGACTTTC.

This clonotype was picked up a small number of times. V usage is TRBV7-9 and J usage is TRBJ2-7, with D tentatively TRBD1 or TRBD2 (5 bases each). The germline V and J ends were trimmed by 8 bases and 0 bases, with 11 bases remaining between them. Germline V gene data show CDR1 as SEHNR and CDR2 as FQNEAQ (reference sequence). The CDR3 spans 13 residues. Here the CDR3 reads CASDRDLSYEQYF. DNA of the CDR3: TGTGCCAGCGATAGGGACCTCTCCTACGAGCAGTACTTC.

This clonotype was found many times. This sequence joins TRBV12-3 or TRBV12-4 and TRBJ2-7, with D tentatively TRBD2 (8 bases). This CDR3 is built from 15 residues. V lost 7 bases and J 5 bases, leaving 21 bases between the germline ends. The CDR3 region is CASTLGGGGPHEQYF. CDR3 nucleotide sequence: TGTGCCAGCACCCTAGGGGGCGGGGGGCCGCACGAGCAGTACTTC.

V is TRBV7-2 and J is TRBJ2-7; maybe TRBD1 (5 bases). V was shortened by 5 bases and J by 5 bases, with 10 bases between the two germline ends. The CDR3 spans 12 residues. CDR1 is SGHTA and CDR2 is FQGNSA in the germline V gene. For the CDR3, the DNA is TGTGCCAGCAGCCCGTGGACAAACGAGCAGTACTTC. This translates into CASSPWTNEQYF.

The chain recombines TRBV14 with TRBJ2-1, with D uncertain. The CDR3 sequence is 15 residues long. The V gene's germline CDR1 is SGHDN and CDR2 FVKESK. V shed 4 bases and J shed 2 bases, with 12 bases lying between them. As DNA, the CDR3 is TGTGCCAGCAGCCGGCCCCTGACACCCTACAATGAGCAGTTCTTC. Its translation is CASSRPLTPYNEQFF.

This clonotype was seen many times. The V gene is TRBV10-3, the J gene TRBJ2-7; a possible D gene is TRBD2 (5 bases). V lost 6 bases to trimming and J lost 7 bases, with 10 bases between them. Germline V CDR1 and CDR2: ENHRY, SYGVKD. This CDR3 region has 11 residues. The CDR3, as DNA: TGTGCCATCAGCGACTATCCTGAGCAGTACTTC. Residues: CAISDYPEQYF.

This clonotype was found a few times. CDR3 sequence (DNA): TGTGCCAGCAGTTTAATCAGCGGGAACTACAATGAGCAGTTCTTC. As protein: CASSLISGNYNEQFF. The V call is TRBV12-3 or TRBV12-4, the J call TRBJ2-1; 7 bases align to TRBD2. CDR3 length equals 15 residues. V trimming: 2 bases; J trimming: 3 bases; junction bases outside the gene matches: 4.

This clonotype was picked up a small number of times. This chain links TRBV6-1 with TRBJ2-2, with TRBD2 matching 7 bases. Losses at the gene ends were 6 bases for V and 6 bases for J; bases not matched to a gene: 7. Germline V lookup: CDR1 MNHNS, CDR2 SASEGT. This CDR3 has 14 amino acids. For the CDR3, the DNA is TGTGCCAGCAGACCTCAGGGAGGGTCCGGGGAGCTGTTTTTT. This translates into CASRPQGGSGELFF.

The chain is built from TRBV18 and TRBJ2-5; 7 nucleotides match TRBD2. This CDR3 region has 20 residues. V lost 6 bases to trimming and J lost 4 bases; unmatched junction nucleotides: 26. Germline lookup yields CDR1 KGHSH and CDR2 LQKENI. Here the CDR3 reads CASSRTLVLAGEKGSETQYF. The CDR3, as DNA: TGTGCCAGCTCCAGGACTCTAGTTCTGGCGGGAGAAAAGGGGTCAGAGACCCAGTACTTC. Drawing the rest from reference TRBV18 and TRBJ2-5, the complete variable domain is NAGVMQNPRHLVRRRGQEARLRCSPMKGHSHVYWYRQLPEEGLKFMVYLQKENIIDESGMPKERFSAEFPKEGPSILRIQQVVRGDSAAYFCASSRTLVLAGEKGSETQYFGPGTRLLVL.

This chain joins TRBV5-1 and TRBJ2-1, with TRBD2 matching over 7 bases. V lost 3 bases, J lost 6 bases, and 9 bases stayed unmatched. This CDR3 is 15 amino acids long. Per the germline V gene, CDR1 is SGHRS and CDR2 is YFSETQ. CDR3 region: CASSSGQGGVNEQFF. The DNA for the CDR3 is TGCGCCAGCAGCTCTGGGCAGGGAGGGGTCAATGAGCAGTTCTTC.

This clonotype was counted only a few times. Here the CDR3 DNA reads TGTGCCAGCAGCTCCCTGGGGACGGCCCTCGGGGCTTTCTTT. Translated, it gives CASSSLGTALGAFF. This chain links TRBV7-9 with TRBJ1-1; the D gene is possibly TRBD1 (5 bases). The V end lost 4 bases, the J end lost 11 bases, and 20 bases lay between the germline ends. Looked up from germline, CDR1 is SEHNR and CDR2 is FQNEAQ (reference sequence). The length of the CDR3 is 14 residues.

This clonotype was observed a few times. The genes are TRBV7-9 and TRBJ2-7; D gene ambiguous. Trimming shortened V by 4 bases and J by 3 bases, and 13 bases separated the two germline ends. The CDR3 covers 14 residues. CDR1 and CDR2 (germline): SEHNR, FQNEAQ (reference sequence). The CDR3 loop reads CASSYGLADYEQYF. DNA for the CDR3: TGTGCCAGCAGCTACGGATTAGCCGACTACGAGCAGTACTTC.

J is TRBJ2-5 and V is TRBV7-2; D is uncertain. Looked up from germline, CDR1 is SGHTA and CDR2 is FQGNSA. Trimming stripped 8 bases from V and 5 bases from J, with 15 bases between. The CDR3 runs 13 residues. The CDR3 DNA follows: TGTGCCAGCGGCACCTATTTAACTGAGACCCAGTACTTC. Translated, it gives CASGTYLTETQYF.

CDR3 amino acids: CSARDEAGTSYEQYF. In nucleotides, the CDR3 is TGCAGTGCTAGGGACGAGGCGGGAACCTCCTACGAGCAGTACTTC. The chain employs TRBV20-1 and TRBJ2-7; possibly TRBD2 for D (6 bases). The CDR3 loop spans 15 amino acids. The ends were cut back, 3 bases at V and 0 bases at J, with 15 bases in the middle. Germline V gene lookup returns CDR1 DFQATT and CDR2 SNEGSKA (reference sequence).

This clonotype turned up a few times. The V and J genes are TRBV5-1 and TRBJ1-1; D is undetermined. Germline V lookup: CDR1 SGHRS, CDR2 YFSETQ. CDR3 length: 15 amino acids. Trimming took 0 bases from V and 7 from J, leaving 16 bases between them. CDR3 in amino acids: CASSLGQTSLGEAFF. CDR3 sequence (DNA): TGCGCCAGCAGCTTGGGCCAGACCTCCCTCGGTGAAGCTTTCTTT.

This clonotype was picked up a small number of times. The V and J genes are TRBV20-1 and TRBJ2-7, with a tentative D call TRBD1 (7 bases). In germline, CDR1 is DFQATT, CDR2 SNEGSKA (reference sequence). CDR3 length: 11 residues. The CDR3: CGGTASYEQYF. Written as DNA, the CDR3 is TGCGGCGGGACAGCCTCCTACGAGCAGTACTTC.

Only a few counts were recorded for this clonotype. This chain joins TRBV4-1 and TRBJ2-1, with 12 bases fitting TRBD2. The CDR3 loop spans 16 amino acids. Germline CDR1 is MGHRA and CDR2 is YSYEKL. Germline trimming cut 5 bases from V and 9 bases from J; bases unmatched to any gene: 11. DNA of the CDR3: TGCGCCAGCAGCTACTCTGGACTAGCGGGGTCTGGTGAGCAGTTCTTC. Its translation: CASSYSGLAGSGEQFF.

This chain joins TRBV9 and TRBJ1-6; 7 bases map to TRBD1. In germline, CDR1 is SGDLS, CDR2 YYNGEE. The V and J ends lost 4 bases and 8 bases, in that order; junction bases with no gene match: 12. The CDR3 covers 16 residues. The CDR3 loop reads CASSPRGRGRDSPLHF. In DNA, the CDR3 is TGTGCCAGCAGCCCCCGGGGCAGGGGGAGAGATTCACCCCTCCACTTT.

CDR3 residues: CASSPRSGLGEAFF. The CDR3 DNA reads as TGTGCCAGCAGCCCTCGTTCAGGATTGGGTGAAGCTTTCTTT. The rearrangement links TRBV3-1 to TRBJ1-1; no clear D gene. Trimming shortened V by 4 bases and J by 7 bases, and 16 bases separated the two germline ends. CDR1 and CDR2 (germline): LGHDT, YNNKEL (reference sequence). This CDR3 comprises 14 residues.

This clonotype was found a few times. J is TRBJ2-7 and V is TRBV20-1; no definite D call. Per germline, CDR1 DFQATT and CDR2 SNEGSKA (reference sequence). The CDR3 runs to 15 residues. V was trimmed by 0 bases and J by 3 bases, leaving 15 bases between them. As DNA, the CDR3 is TGCAGTGCTAGAGATCACAGCACTGGGAACTACGAGCAGTACTTC. Translation: CSARDHSTGNYEQYF.

This clonotype was detected a few times. As DNA, the CDR3 is TGTGCCAGCAGTGAAAGGGGGTTCGGATCCTACGAGCAGTACTTC. Translated: CASSERGFGSYEQYF. The chain is built from TRBV6-1 and TRBJ2-7; D possibly corresponds to TRBD1 (6 bases). Germline CDR1 is MNHNS and CDR2 is SASEGT. The V end was cut by 2 bases, the J end by 1 base, with 12 bases between. This CDR3 is built from 15 residues.

The chain combines TRBV6-1 with TRBJ2-5, with TRBD2 identical over 8 bases. From germline, CDR1 is MNHNS and CDR2 SASEGT. V shed 4 bases, J shed 2 bases, and the junction held 21 bases outside the gene matches. This CDR3 is 20 amino acids long. This CDR3 reads CASSVYLLADRPALQETQYF. In DNA, the CDR3 is TGTGCCAGCAGTGTTTACCTACTAGCGGACCGCCCAGCATTGCAAGAGACCCAGTACTTC.

To note about this clonotype: A read error may produce the germline difference seen at one junction end. The chain combines TRBV29-1 with TRBJ2-1; maybe TRBD1 (6 bases). CDR1 and CDR2 from the germline V gene are SQVTM and ANQGSEA. The CDR3 is made up of 13 amino acids. CDR3: CSVEGQGINEKFF. CDR3 in DNA: TGCAGCGTTGAAGGTCAGGGGATCAATGAGAAGTTCTTC.

This clonotype was counted only a few times. The chain carries TRBV5-6 and TRBJ1-6; maybe TRBD1 (5 bases). CDR1 and CDR2 (germline): SGHDT, YYEEEE. The CDR3 spans 17 residues. Trimming removed 4 bases from V and 2 bases from J, with 16 bases in between. CDR3 loop: CASSEDSPRTYNSPLHF. As DNA, the CDR3 is TGTGCCAGCAGCGAAGACAGCCCCCGGACCTATAATTCACCCCTCCACTTT.